This TCR beta chain originates from a study of blood T cell repertoires in COVID-19. On the study more broadly: Donors in the United States, Italy and Spain gave samples during acute or convalescent COVID-19.

Per the original methods: Reference gene primers were amplified, and this amplification served to estimate nucleated cell counts. The data were produced by immunoSEQ multiplex PCR, yet TCRdb's version contains in-frame clones alone and is incomplete. V, J and clone size derive from that table, while D and trimming were established from the DNA sequence. The repertoire holds approximately 150,000 clones, with around 89% as singletons. Germline V gene lookup returns CDR1 LNHDA and CDR2 SQIVND (reference sequence). Trimming took off 1 base at V and 5 bases at J, with 12 bases between the two ends. This CDR3 is built from 15 residues.

The clonotype was recovered from a man in his fifties with active or convalescent COVID-19. Sequencing input: peripheral blood. V usage is TRBV19 and J usage is TRBJ2-1; tentative D call: TRBD1 (6 bases). Written as DNA, the CDR3 is TGTGCCAGTAGTATAGGGTCAGGGGAGCACAATGAGCAGTTCTTC. Its protein is CASSIGSGEHNEQFF.